These T cell receptor beta chains were read from a single sample in a study of T cells in Graves' hyperthyroidism and ophthalmopathy. One entry per CDR3 protein, called by TCRdb with MiXCR from the multiplex PCR reads. The repertoire holds hundreds of thousands of distinct CDR3 sequences, with approximately 15% as singletons. Sequenced input: blood. These receptors all come from a woman aged 40 to 50 with Graves' ophthalmopathy. CDR3s include the opening cysteine and the closing phenylalanine or tryptophan. A D gene is named only where the DNA matches it firmly. Size values are once, few and many counts, or a class for expanded clones, and some rows have none.

>.|TRBJ1-5|TRBV20-1|many
TGCAGTGCTTCGGGGAACAATAGGCCCCAGCATTTT
CSASGNNRPQHF
>TRBD1|TRBJ1-1|TRBV2|many
TGTGCCAGCAGCAACTCTGGGACAGGGGGCCTGGGCACTGAAGCTTTCTTT
CASSNSGTGGLGTEAFF
>TRBD1|TRBJ1-1|TRBV7-2|.
TGTGCCAGCAGCTTATTTCAGGGGGCGACTGAAGCTTTCTTT
CASSLFQGATEAFF
>.|TRBJ1-3|TRBV7-8|many
TGTGCCAGCAGGCCAACCCGGAACTCTGGAAACACCATATATTTT
CASRPTRNSGNTIYF
>TRBD1|TRBJ2-1|TRBV6-1|few
TGTGCCAGCAGCCTCATGGGACAGCCCTACAATGAGCAGTTCTTC
CASSLMGQPYNEQFF
>.|TRBJ2-3|TRBV9|few
TGTGCCAGCAGCAACTCCGCGGCAGATACGCAGTATTTT
CASSNSAADTQYF
>TRBD2|TRBJ2-3|TRBV28|few
TGTGCCAGCAGTTTCAGGGATAGCGGGCCAGATACGCAGTATTTT
CASSFRDSGPDTQYF
>.|TRBJ2-5|TRBV2|many
TGTGCCAGCAGGGACCTCTCGGGAGAGACCCAGTACTTC
CASRDLSGETQYF
>.|TRBJ1-1|TRBV6-1|.
TGTGCCAGCAGTCATTCTCACACTGAAGCTTTCTTT
CASSHSHTEAFF
>TRBD1|TRBJ2-7|TRBV9|.
TGTGCCAGCAGCGTAGGCCGTAGCTTGGGACAGGGCTACGAGCAGTACTTC
CASSVGRSLGQGYEQYF
>.|TRBJ1-4|TRBV7-6|many
TGTGCCAGCAGCTTAGGACAGGACTCGGGAAAACTGTTTTTT
CASSLGQDSGKLFF
>TRBD1|TRBJ2-7|TRBV12-3/TRBV12-4|many
TGTGCCAGCAGGTTCATAGCACTTTGGACAGGGACGTACGAGCAGTACTTC
CASRFIALWTGTYEQYF
>.|TRBJ1-1|TRBV6-1|.
TGTGCCAGCAGGATCCCCGCGGGGACACTAAACACTGAAGCTTTCTTT
CASRIPAGTLNTEAFF
>.|TRBJ1-1|TRBV11-1|many
TGTGCCAGCAGCTTCGCCGTGAACACTGAAGCTTTCTTT
CASSFAVNTEAFF
>.|TRBJ2-3|TRBV30|.
TGTGCCTGGAGATCATGGTTAGAGGGCACAGATACGCAGTATTTT
CAWRSWLEGTDTQYF
>.|TRBJ2-3|TRBV5-6|few
TGTGCCAGCAGCCCCTACGGCCAGGGAGCAGATACGCAGTATTTT
CASSPYGQGADTQYF
>.|TRBJ2-4|TRBV5-5|.
TGTGCCAGCAGCTATTCTCCAGGGGCGGAAAACATTCAGTACTTC
CASSYSPGAENIQYF
>TRBD1|TRBJ2-5|TRBV6-5|.
TGTGCCAGCAGTTACGACAGGGGAAAAGAGACCCAGTACTTC
CASSYDRGKETQYF
>.|TRBJ2-2|TRBV5-1|.
TGCGCCAGCAGCTTGGTAGCAGGGGCTTACACCGGGGAGCTGTTTTTT
CASSLVAGAYTGELFF
>.|TRBJ1-1|TRBV7-9|.
TGTGCCAGCAGCAACGTTGTGACCCTAATGAACACTGAAGCTTTCTTT
CASSNVVTLMNTEAFF
>.|TRBJ2-4|TRBV4-2|few
TGTGCCAGCAGCCCCGCGGGACAGCTAGCCAAAAACATTCAGTACTTC
CASSPAGQLAKNIQYF
>.|TRBJ2-7|TRBV27|many
TGTGCCAGCAGTCCCTATTTGGCAGGTACCTCCTACGAGCAGTACTTC
CASSPYLAGTSYEQYF
>.|TRBJ2-1|TRBV19|.
TGTGCCAGTAAAAAGCGGGCGGGAACCTCCTACAATGAGCAGTTCTTC
CASKKRAGTSYNEQFF
>.|TRBJ1-5|TRBV7-2|.
TGTGCCAGCAGCACAGGACATCCCGTTGGGCCCCAGCATTTT
CASSTGHPVGPQHF
>TRBD2|TRBJ2-7|TRBV7-6|many
TGTGCCAGCAGCTTAGGGACTAGCGGGACCTACGAGCAGTACTTC
CASSLGTSGTYEQYF
>.|TRBJ2-1|TRBV30|many
TGTGCCTGGAGTGTAAGGAATGAGCAGTTCTTC
CAWSVRNEQFF
>.|TRBJ2-7|TRBV7-9|many
TGTGCCAGCAGCTTAACCACCGACAGCTACTACGAGCAGTACTTC
CASSLTTDSYYEQYF
>.|TRBJ2-7|TRBV4-2|many
TGTGCCAGCAGACAGGGAAACGAGCAGTACTTC
CASRQGNEQYF
>TRBD1|TRBJ2-7|TRBV2|many
TGTGCCAGCAGACTCGAGTGGACAGGGGACGAGCAGTACTTC
CASRLEWTGDEQYF
>TRBD2|TRBJ2-1|TRBV7-3|few
TGTGCCAGCAGTCCAAGACTAGCTTCTTCGTCTGAGCAGTTCTTC
CASSPRLASSSEQFF
>TRBD2|TRBJ2-5|TRBV20-1|many
TGCAGTGGGGGGAGCGGGGGCCGACAAGAGACCCAGTACTTC
CSGGSGGRQETQYF
>.|TRBJ1-1|TRBV29-1|few
TGCAGTGGACAGCTGAACACTGAAGCTTTCTTT
CSGQLNTEAFF
>.|TRBJ2-3|TRBV27|few
TGTGCCAGCAGTTTGGCGGACGCGGGTACGCAGTATTTT
CASSLADAGTQYF
>TRBD1|TRBJ2-5|TRBV12-3/TRBV12-4|few
TGTGCCAGCACTCAAGGGACAGACCCCCAAGAGACCCAGTACTTC
CASTQGTDPQETQYF
>.|TRBJ2-1|TRBV5-1|.
TGCGCCAGCAGCTTGGATCTTAGACAGCCAAGGGAGCAGTTCTTC
CASSLDLRQPREQFF